This TCR beta chain was captured by sequencing in a study of shared clonotypes between healthy human individuals. This clone was seen a single time. Its antigen is not identified. The junction differs from germline at one of its ends, possibly a read error. Study outcomes and limitations: The diversity represented, both genetic and in exposure history, was limited by few donors.

This CDR3 has 14 amino acids. The germline gives CDR1 SGHDN, CDR2 FVKESK. The protocol was immunoSEQ multiplex PCR, while the TCRdb copy is restricted to in-frame clones and leaves out a portion. This table has 2 million to 2.5 million clones, approximately 95% appearing once. The V and J genes are TRBV14 and TRBJ2-7; a possible D gene is TRBD1 (6 bases). Sequenced: naive CD4+ T cells from PBMCs. The subset is: CD45RA+ positively selected. The origin of this receptor is a man younger than 35 in good health. Some clones in this sample may be carry-over from other donors' samples. This chain's CDR3 is CASNQMTGPYEQYF. DNA of the CDR3: TGTGCCAGCAACCAAATGACAGGCCCCTACGAGCAGTACTTC.